Reported below is one TCR beta chain. The CDR3 totals 20 residues. V lost 4 bases and J lost 0; bases outside the gene matches: 17. The germline V gene encodes CDR1 SGHDN and CDR2 FVKESK. The data stem from a study of blood T cells in healthy people across ages. Next came a second PCR, run for about 6 to 12 cycles, which used a sample-barcoded 5' primer along with a J-beta primer mix. One entry per CDR3 protein, called by TCRdb with MiXCR from the 5' RACE reads. The data contain 1.5 million to 2 million distinct CDR3 sequences, around 36% of them singletons. Sequenced sample: blood. The rearrangement links TRBV14 to TRBJ1-4; 7 nucleotides line up with TRBD1. This receptor was taken from a woman aged 25-40 years in good health. This CDR3 reads CASSPSGQDRVLATNEKLFF. DNA for the CDR3: TGTGCCAGCAGCCCCTCCGGACAGGACCGAGTCCTTGCAACTAATGAAAAACTGTTTTTT.